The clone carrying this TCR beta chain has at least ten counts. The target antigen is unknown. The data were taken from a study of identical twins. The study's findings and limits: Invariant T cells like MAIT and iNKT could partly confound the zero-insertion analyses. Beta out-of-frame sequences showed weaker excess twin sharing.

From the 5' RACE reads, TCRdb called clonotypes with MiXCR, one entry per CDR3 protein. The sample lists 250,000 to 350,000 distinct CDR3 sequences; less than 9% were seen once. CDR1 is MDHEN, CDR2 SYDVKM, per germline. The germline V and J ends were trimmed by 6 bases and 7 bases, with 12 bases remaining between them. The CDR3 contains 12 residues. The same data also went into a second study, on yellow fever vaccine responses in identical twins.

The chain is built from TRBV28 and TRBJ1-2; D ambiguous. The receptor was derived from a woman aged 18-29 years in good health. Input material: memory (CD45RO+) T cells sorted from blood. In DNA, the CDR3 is TGTGCCAGCAGGATAAATGCGTTTGGCTACACCTTC. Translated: CASRINAFGYTF.